Described below is a single TCR beta chain sequence and its context. The sample is drawn from a study of cytomegalovirus exposure and HLA in healthy donors. Overall study context: Falling in the Caucasian-associated ancestry cluster were approximately 84% of 398 genotyped donors.

V was trimmed by 3 bases and J by 2 bases, leaving 15 bases between them. The germline V gene has CDR1 KGHSH and CDR2 LQKENI. The CDR3 has 16 amino acids. The PCR used 60 Vbeta and 13 Jbeta primers. Generated by immunoSEQ multiplex PCR, the TCRdb table keeps only in-frame clones and is missing some. In the table there are 120,000 to 150,000 clones, more than 75% of which are singletons. The V and J genes are TRBV18 and TRBJ2-3; tentative D call: TRBD2 (6 bases). The sequencing input was PBMCs. This clonotype was sampled from a man aged 18 to 30 in good health and CMV-seropositive. In nucleotides, the CDR3 is TGTGCCAGCTCACCGGTAGAAGCGGACTACACAGATACGCAGTATTTT. Translating gives CASSPVEADYTDTQYF.